This T cell receptor (beta chain) comes out of a study of blood T cell repertoires in COVID-19. Trimming removed 7 bases from V and 4 bases from J; junction bases left unmatched: 8. This CDR3 contains 15 residues. CDR1 SNHLY and CDR2 FYNNEI come from the germline V gene. Produced via immunoSEQ multiplex PCR; TCRdb's table is partial and in-frame only. The sample records around 68,000 clones, approximately 86% being singletons. Enrollment of patients from Seattle took place during active infection, with longitudinal follow-up. The rearrangement uses TRBV2 and TRBJ1-3; 9 bases map to TRBD1. This clonotype originated in a middle-aged man with COVID-19, enrolled during active disease. The sample comprised peripheral blood. CDR3 DNA sequence: TGTGCCAGCAAGCCGCCGGGACAGGGAGGAAACACCATATATTTT. Amino acids: CASKPPGQGGNTIYF.